A single sample gave rise to the 2 T cell receptor beta chains below, sequenced in a study of blood T cell repertoires in COVID-19. Profiled with immunoSEQ multiplex PCR; TCRdb holds only in-frame clones, not every one. The sample holds fewer than 700,000 clones, roughly nine tenths seen once. Specimen: peripheral blood. These receptors came from a woman in her forties or fifties with COVID-19, enrolled during active disease.

The chain is built from TRBV7-9 and TRBJ1-2; no definite D call. The germline V and J ends were trimmed by 5 bases and 4 bases, with 17 bases remaining between them. The CDR3 length is 15 residues. CDR1 is SEHNR and CDR2 is FQNEAQ in the germline V gene (reference sequence). CDR3: CASSPLGDMAYGYTF. CDR3 DNA: TGTGCCAGCAGCCCTCTCGGGGATATGGCCTATGGCTACACCTTC. The full variable domain, with the rest looked up from reference TRBV7-9 and TRBJ1-2, is DTGVSQNPRHKITKRGQNVTFRCDPISEHNRLYWYRQTLGQGPEFLTYFQNEAQLEKSRLLSDRFSAERPKGSFSTLEIQRTEQGDSAMYLCASSPLGDMAYGYTFGSGTRLTVV.

The chain links TRBV6-1 to TRBJ2-7, with D possibly TRBD2 on 6 matching bases. Trimming removed 1 base at V and 3 bases at J, with 10 bases between. Germline V gives CDR1 MNHNS, CDR2 SASEGT. The CDR3 contains 14 residues. CDR3 DNA: TGTGCCAGCAGTGAAGGCGGGACCGACTACGAGCAGTACTTC. This sequence encodes CASSEGGTDYEQYF.